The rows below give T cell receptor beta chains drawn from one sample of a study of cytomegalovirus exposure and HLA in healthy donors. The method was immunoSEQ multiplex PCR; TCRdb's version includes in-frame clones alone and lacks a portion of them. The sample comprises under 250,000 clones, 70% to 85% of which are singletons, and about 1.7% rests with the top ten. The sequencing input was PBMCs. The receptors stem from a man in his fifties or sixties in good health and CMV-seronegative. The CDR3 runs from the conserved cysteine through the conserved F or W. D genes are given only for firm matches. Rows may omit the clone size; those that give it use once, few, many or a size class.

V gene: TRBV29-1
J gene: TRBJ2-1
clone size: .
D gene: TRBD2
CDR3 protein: CSVLAGRSYNEQFF
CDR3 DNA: TGCAGCGTTCTAGCGGGACGCTCCTACAATGAGCAGTTCTTC

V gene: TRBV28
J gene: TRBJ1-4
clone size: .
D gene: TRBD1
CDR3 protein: CASSEGGTGNHEKLFF
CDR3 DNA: TGTGCCAGCAGTGAAGGCGGGACAGGGAATCATGAAAAACTGTTTTTT

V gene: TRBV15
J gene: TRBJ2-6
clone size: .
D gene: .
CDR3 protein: CATSRATGSGANVLTF
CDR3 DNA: TGTGCCACCAGCAGAGCTACAGGGTCTGGGGCCAACGTCCTGACTTTC

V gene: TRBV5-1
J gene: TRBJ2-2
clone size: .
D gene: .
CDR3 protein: CASSFQPASAGELFF
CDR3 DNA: TGCGCCAGCAGCTTCCAACCGGCTAGCGCCGGGGAGCTGTTTTTT

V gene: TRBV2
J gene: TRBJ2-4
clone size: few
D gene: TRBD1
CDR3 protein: CASSSSLGTGGLVIQYF
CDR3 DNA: TGTGCCAGCAGCTCCTCTTTAGGGACAGGGGGCTTGGTCATTCAGTACTTC

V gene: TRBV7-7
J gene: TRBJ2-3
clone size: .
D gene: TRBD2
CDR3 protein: CASSVGLAGTDTQYF
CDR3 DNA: TGTGCCAGCAGCGTGGGACTAGCGGGCACAGATACGCAGTATTTT

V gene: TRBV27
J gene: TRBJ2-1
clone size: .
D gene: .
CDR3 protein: CASSSRGRDNEQFF
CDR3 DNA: TGTGCCAGCAGTTCCAGAGGGCGGGACAATGAGCAGTTCTTC

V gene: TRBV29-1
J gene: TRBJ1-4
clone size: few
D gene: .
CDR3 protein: CACRDSNEKLFF
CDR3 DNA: TGCGCGTGCAGGGACTCTAATGAAAAACTGTTTTTT

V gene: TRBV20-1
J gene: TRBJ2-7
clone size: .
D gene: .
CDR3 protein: CSAGDSYEQYF
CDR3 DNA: TGCAGTGCTGGCGACAGCTACGAGCAGTACTTC

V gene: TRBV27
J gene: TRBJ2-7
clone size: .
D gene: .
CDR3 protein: CASSPGTVGREQYF
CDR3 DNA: TGTGCCAGCAGTCCCGGGACTGTTGGAAGAGAGCAGTACTTC

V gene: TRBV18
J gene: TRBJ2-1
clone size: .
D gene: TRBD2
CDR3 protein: CASSPASGNYNEQFF
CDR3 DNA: TGTGCCAGCTCACCAGCTAGCGGGAACTACAATGAGCAGTTCTTC

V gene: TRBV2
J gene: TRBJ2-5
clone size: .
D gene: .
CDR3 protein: CASSVRVVETQYF
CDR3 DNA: TGTGCCAGCAGTGTCCGGGTTGTGGAGACCCAGTACTTC

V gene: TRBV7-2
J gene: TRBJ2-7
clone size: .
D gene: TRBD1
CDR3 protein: CASSLNRGQYEQYF
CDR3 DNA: TGTGCCAGCAGCTTAAACAGGGGGCAATACGAGCAGTACTTC

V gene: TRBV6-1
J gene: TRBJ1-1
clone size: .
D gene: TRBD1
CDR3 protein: CASSASNRGMNTEAFF
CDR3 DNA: TGTGCCAGCAGTGCCTCCAACAGGGGGATGAACACTGAAGCTTTCTTT

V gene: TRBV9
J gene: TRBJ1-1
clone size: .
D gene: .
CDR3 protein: CASSPHRSLNTEAFF
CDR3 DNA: TGTGCCAGCAGCCCCCACAGGTCTTTGAACACTGAAGCTTTCTTT

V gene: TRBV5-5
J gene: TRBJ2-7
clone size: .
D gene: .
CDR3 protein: CASSPGTGVPYEQYF
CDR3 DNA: TGTGCCAGCAGTCCCGGGACGGGGGTTCCCTACGAGCAGTACTTC

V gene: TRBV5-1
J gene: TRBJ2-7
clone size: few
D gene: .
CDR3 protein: CASSLPGTYEQYF
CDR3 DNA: TGCGCCAGCAGCTTACCAGGCACCTACGAGCAGTACTTC

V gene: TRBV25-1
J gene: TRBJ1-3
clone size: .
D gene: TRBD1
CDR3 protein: CASREGTGGNTIYF
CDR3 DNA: TGTGCCAGCAGAGAAGGGACAGGTGGAAACACCATATATTTT

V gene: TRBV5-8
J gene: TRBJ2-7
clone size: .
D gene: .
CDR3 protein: CASSFYGEQYF
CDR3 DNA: TGTGCCAGCAGCTTCTATGGCGAGCAGTACTTC

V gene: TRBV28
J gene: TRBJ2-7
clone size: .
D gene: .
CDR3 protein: CASGGSSYEQYF
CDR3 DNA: TGTGCCAGCGGGGGCAGCTCCTACGAGCAGTACTTC

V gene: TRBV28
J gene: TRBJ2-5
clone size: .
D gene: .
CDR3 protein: CASSFRYQETQYF
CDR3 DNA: TGTGCCAGCAGTTTCAGGTACCAAGAGACCCAGTACTTC

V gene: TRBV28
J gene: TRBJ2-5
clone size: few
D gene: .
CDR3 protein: CASSLTSLTAQETQYF
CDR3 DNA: TGTGCCAGCAGTTTAACGAGTCTAACCGCCCAAGAGACCCAGTACTTC

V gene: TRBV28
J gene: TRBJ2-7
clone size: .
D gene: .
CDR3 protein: CASSPPPGVYEQYF
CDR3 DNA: TGTGCCAGCAGTCCTCCCCCGGGGGTCTACGAGCAGTACTTC

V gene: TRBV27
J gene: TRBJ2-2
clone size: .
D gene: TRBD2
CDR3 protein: CASSPREGRNTGELFF
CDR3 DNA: TGTGCCAGCAGTCCTCGGGAGGGGAGGAACACCGGGGAGCTGTTTTTT

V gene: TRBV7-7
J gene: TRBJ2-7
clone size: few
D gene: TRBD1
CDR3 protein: CASSLNRDSSEQYF
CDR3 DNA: TGTGCCAGCAGCTTAAACCGGGACAGCAGCGAGCAGTACTTC

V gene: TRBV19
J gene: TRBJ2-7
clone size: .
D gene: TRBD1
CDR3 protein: CASRSLTGRSYEQYF
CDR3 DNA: TGTGCCAGCAGGAGCCTGACAGGGCGTAGCTACGAGCAGTACTTC